The T cell receptor beta chain described here comes from a study of blood T cell repertoires in COVID-19. Whole-study context: Sample material is recorded as cDNA or gDNA derived from T cells, B-cell-depleted T cells, or PBMCs.

Sequencing used immunoSEQ multiplex PCR; TCRdb keeps in-frame clones, though not all of them. This table has 100,000 or so clones, around four fifths appearing once. Only one count was recorded for this clone. V trimming: 5 bases; J trimming: 4 bases; junction bases outside the gene matches: 6. This CDR3 has 16 residues. Looked up from germline, CDR1 is MNHEY and CDR2 is SMNVEV (reference sequence). This sequence originates from a woman aged 65 to 85 with active or convalescent COVID-19. The rearrangement uses TRBV27 and TRBJ2-2; TRBD2 matches at 11 bases. The sequenced sample was peripheral blood. The CDR3 is CASSLGTSGFTGELFF. The CDR3 nucleotides read TGTGCCAGCAGTCTCGGGACTAGCGGATTCACCGGGGAGCTGTTTTTT.